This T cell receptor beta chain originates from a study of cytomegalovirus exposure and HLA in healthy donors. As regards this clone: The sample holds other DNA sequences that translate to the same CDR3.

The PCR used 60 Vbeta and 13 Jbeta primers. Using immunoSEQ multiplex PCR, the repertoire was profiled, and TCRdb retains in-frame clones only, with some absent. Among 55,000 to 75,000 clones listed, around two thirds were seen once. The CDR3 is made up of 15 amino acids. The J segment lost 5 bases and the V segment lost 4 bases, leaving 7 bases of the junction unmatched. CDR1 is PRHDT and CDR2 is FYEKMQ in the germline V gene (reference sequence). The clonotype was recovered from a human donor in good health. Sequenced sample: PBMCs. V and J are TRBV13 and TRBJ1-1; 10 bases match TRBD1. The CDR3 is CASSSSGTGETEAFF. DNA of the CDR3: TGTGCCAGCAGCTCGTCCGGGACAGGGGAGACTGAAGCTTTCTTT. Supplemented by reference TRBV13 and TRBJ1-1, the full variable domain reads AAGVIQSPRHLIKEKRETATLKCYPIPRHDTVYWYQQGPGQDPQFLISFYEKMQSDKGSIPDRFSAQQFSDYHSELNMSSLELGDSALYFCASSSSGTGETEAFFGQGTRLTVV.